A single sample is the source of the 25 T cell receptor beta chains below, sequenced in a study of blood T cell repertoires in COVID-19. Produced via immunoSEQ multiplex PCR; TCRdb's table is partial and in-frame only. The sample yields fewer than 45,000 clones, more than 85% seen once. Sequenced input: peripheral blood. These receptor sequences come from a man in his fifties or sixties with active or convalescent COVID-19.

This clone has a single count. The genes are TRBV11-2 and TRBJ2-3; weak D call: TRBD2 (5 bases). The V gene lost 2 bases and the J gene lost 4 bases, with 16 bases spanning the gap. The germline CDR1 and CDR2 sequences are SGHAT and FQNNGV. CDR3 length: 16 amino acids. The CDR3: CASSLWTGPGADTQYF. CDR3 DNA sequence: TGTGCCAGCAGCTTATGGACTGGGCCGGGTGCAGATACGCAGTATTTT.

The chain carries TRBV18 and TRBJ2-4, with 7 bases fitting TRBD2. From germline, CDR1 is KGHSH and CDR2 LQKENI. This CDR3 has 17 amino acids. Trimming took 4 bases from V and 5 from J; bases not matched to a gene: 14. CDR3 DNA: TGTGCCAGCTCACGCCGGGACCCCGGTGGACTAGAAAACATTCAGTACTTC. The encoded protein is CASSRRDPGGLENIQYF.

This chain joins TRBV12-3 or TRBV12-4 and TRBJ1-5; TRBD1 agrees at 7 bases. This CDR3 has 13 amino acids. With V trimmed by 5 bases and J by 5 bases, 3 bases remained unmatched. CDR3 protein: CASSGGQYQPQHF. The CDR3, as DNA: TGTGCCAGCAGTGGGGGACAGTATCAGCCCCAGCATTTT.

This chain links TRBV5-8 with TRBJ1-2, with 7 bases lining up with TRBD1. CDR3 length: 15 amino acids. Germline V CDR1 and CDR2: SGHTS, YDEGEE. The V gene end was trimmed by 0 bases and the J gene end by 4 bases; junction bases not matched to a gene: 6. CDR3 coding DNA: TGTGCCAGCAGCTTGGCTCGGCAGGGGGTCTATGGCTACACCTTC. Translation gives CASSLARQGVYGYTF.

V gene TRBV7-2 combines with J gene TRBJ2-2; possibly TRBD1 for D (5 bases). This CDR3 spans 18 amino acids. V lost 1 base to trimming and J lost 1 base, with 16 bases between them. The germline CDR1 and CDR2 sequences are SGHTA and FQGNSA. Written as DNA, the CDR3 is TGTGCCAGCAGCTTAGAGGCAGTGAGGACACTGAACACCGGGGAGCTGTTTTTT. Translating it yields CASSLEAVRTLNTGELFF. The variable domain in full, completed from reference TRBV7-2 and TRBJ2-2, reads GAGVSQSPSNKVTEKGKDVELRCDPISGHTALYWYRQSLGQGLEFLIYFQGNSAPDKSGLPSDRFSAERTGGSVSTLTIQRTQQEDSAVYLCASSLEAVRTLNTGELFFGEGSRLTVL.

The chain uses TRBV6-1 and TRBJ2-3, with 9 positions matching TRBD1. From germline, CDR1 is MNHNS and CDR2 SASEGT. CDR3 length: 18 amino acids. The J segment lost 5 bases and the V segment lost 2 bases, leaving 14 bases of the junction unmatched. CDR3 in amino acids: CASSERRGGWTGEDTQYF. The CDR3 bases are TGTGCCAGCAGTGAAAGGAGAGGGGGGTGGACAGGGGAAGATACGCAGTATTTT.

The chain combines TRBV6-2 or TRBV6-3 with TRBJ1-5, with 9 bases identical to TRBD1. V shed 6 bases, J shed 4 bases, and the junction held 7 bases outside the gene matches. Germline CDR1 and CDR2: MNHEY and SVGEGT. The CDR3 covers 15 residues. The CDR3 sequence: CASSTLGQGNQPQHF. CDR3 in DNA: TGTGCCAGCAGCACATTGGGACAGGGAAATCAGCCCCAGCATTTT.

This chain uses TRBV10-3 with TRBJ1-4; 9 nucleotides line up with TRBD1. Germline CDR1 reads ENHRY; CDR2 reads SYGVKD. The CDR3 has 15 residues. J lost 7 bases, V lost 6 bases, and 9 bases had no gene match. CDR3 loop: CAISNRGRLSEKLFF. The CDR3 nucleotides read TGTGCCATCAGCAACAGGGGGCGCTTGAGTGAAAAACTGTTTTTT.

The chain carries TRBV2 and TRBJ2-1; 11 nucleotides line up with TRBD2. From germline, CDR1 is SNHLY and CDR2 FYNNEI. J gave up 3 bases and V 6 bases, and 4 bases lay outside the gene matches. CDR3 length equals 15 residues. The DNA of the CDR3 is TGTGCCAGCAGAAGAACTAGCGGGAGCTACAATGAGCAGTTCTTC. This encodes CASRRTSGSYNEQFF.

The CDR3 DNA follows: TGCAGTGCTAGTGTCTGGGCAGGGCTGGGGAATCAGCCCCAGCATTTT. Amino acids: CSASVWAGLGNQPQHF. The chain recombines TRBV20-1 with TRBJ1-5, with TRBD1 as a possible D gene (5 bases). Trimming shortened V by 3 bases and J by 4 bases, and 19 bases separated the two germline ends. This CDR3 contains 16 residues. Germline V gene sequence: CDR1 DFQATT, CDR2 SNEGSKA (reference sequence).

A note on this clone: Other DNA sequences of this sample code for an identical CDR3. The chain couples TRBV5-1 to TRBJ1-1, with 8 bases that match TRBD1. Trimming at V came to 2 bases and at J to 1 base, leaving 1 base not matched to a gene. Germline CDR1 is SGHRS and CDR2 is YFSETQ. This CDR3 region has 14 residues. The CDR3 is CASSFDRGNTEAFF. The CDR3 DNA is TGCGCCAGCAGCTTTGACAGGGGGAACACTGAAGCTTTCTTT. The complete variable domain, with remaining parts taken from reference TRBV5-1 and TRBJ1-1, reads KAGVTQTPRYLIKTRGQQVTLSCSPISGHRSVSWYQQTPGQGLQFLFEYFSETQRNKGNFPGRFSGRQFSNSRSEMNVSTLELGDSALYLCASSFDRGNTEAFFGQGTRLTVV.

This clone was detected a few times. V and J are TRBV4-1 and TRBJ1-2, with no clear D. CDR1 and CDR2 from the germline V gene are MGHRA and YSYEKL. This CDR3 region has 16 residues. Trimming took 3 bases from V and 0 from J, leaving 14 bases between them. CDR3 residues: CASSQARRGANYGYTF. The CDR3 DNA reads as TGCGCCAGCAGCCAGGCCAGACGGGGAGCTAACTATGGCTACACCTTC.

This clone has a handful of counts. V usage is TRBV2 and J usage is TRBJ1-1; D unclear. Germline V lookup: CDR1 SNHLY, CDR2 FYNNEI. The CDR3 length is 12 residues. Trimming left V 5 bases short and J 4 bases short, with 8 bases between. The CDR3 region is CASSYVGTEAFF. The CDR3 DNA is TGTGCCAGCAGTTATGTCGGCACTGAAGCTTTCTTT.

The chain combines TRBV24-1 with TRBJ1-6; TRBD1 is a possible D gene (6 bases). CDR1 and CDR2 from the germline V gene are KGHDR and SFDVKD. V was cut by 10 bases and J by 5 bases, with 17 bases left in between. This CDR3 region has 15 residues. The CDR3 DNA is TGTGCCACAGACCCCCGGGACATAAATAATTCACCCCTCCACTTT. It codes for CATDPRDINNSPLHF.

The rearrangement links TRBV5-1 to TRBJ2-3; 7 bases agree with TRBD1. The CDR3 loop spans 15 amino acids. The V gene end was trimmed by 4 bases and the J gene end by 2 bases; junction bases not matched to a gene: 7. Germline V gene data show CDR1 as SGHRS and CDR2 as YFSETQ. The CDR3 loop reads CASSPQGQNTDTQYF. As DNA, the CDR3 is TGCGCCAGCAGCCCACAGGGGCAGAACACAGATACGCAGTATTTT.

The chain is built from TRBV6-2 or TRBV6-3 and TRBJ2-1; 9 bases agree with TRBD2. This CDR3 contains 14 residues. The junction had 9 bases not matched to a gene; V was cut back by 2 bases and J by 13 bases. The germline V gene encodes CDR1 MNHEY and CDR2 SVGEGT. The CDR3 nucleotides read TGTGCCAGCAGTTACCGGAGCGGGAGGTTGGATCAGTTCTTC. Protein sequence: CASSYRSGRLDQFF.

This sequence joins TRBV15 and TRBJ1-3; D is perhaps TRBD1 (5 bases). This CDR3 has 16 residues. Per germline, CDR1 LNHNV and CDR2 YYDKDF (reference sequence). The V end was cut by 0 bases, the J end by 4 bases, with 13 bases between. CDR3 DNA: TGTGCCACCAGCAGAGATTCGGGGGGAATGGGAAACACCATATATTTT. Protein: CATSRDSGGMGNTIYF.

V gene TRBV5-1 combines with J gene TRBJ1-6, with 7 bases fitting TRBD1. The V gene's germline CDR1 is SGHRS and CDR2 YFSETQ. The CDR3 sequence is 16 residues long. The V segment lost 3 bases and the J segment 9 bases; nucleotides outside the gene matches: 12. The CDR3, as DNA: TGCGCCAGCAGCTGGGACCCCACAGGGGTGGGTTCACCCCTCCACTTT. This gives the protein CASSWDPTGVGSPLHF.

The chain joins TRBV19 to TRBJ2-1; 7 bases are a match to TRBD2. The CDR3 is 14 residues long. J lost 12 bases, V lost 3 bases, and 11 bases had no gene match. The germline V gene has CDR1 LNHDA and CDR2 SQIVND (reference sequence). The CDR3 coding sequence is TGTGCCAGTAGTATCGGGCGGGAGAGGGTGGGGCAGTTCTTC. It codes for CASSIGRERVGQFF.

The rearrangement links TRBV15 to TRBJ1-5; 7 bases are a match to TRBD1. This CDR3 is built from 16 residues. The V gene's germline CDR1 is LNHNV and CDR2 YYDKDF (reference sequence). V dropped 4 bases and J dropped 0; count of bases not matched to a gene: 6. CDR3 sequence: CATSTETGPSNQPQHF. DNA for the CDR3: TGTGCCACCAGCACGGAGACAGGGCCTAGCAATCAGCCCCAGCATTTT. Combining the CDR3 with reference TRBV15 and TRBJ1-5 gives the whole variable domain DAMVIQNPRYQVTQFGKPVTLSCSQTLNHNVMYWYQQKSSQAPKLLFHYYDKDFNNEADTPDNFQSRRPNTSFCFLDIRSPGLGDTAMYLCATSTETGPSNQPQHFGDGTRLSIL.

This clone has only one observation. The J gene is TRBJ1-1, the V gene TRBV12-3 or TRBV12-4; 7 nucleotides match TRBD1. This CDR3 has 13 amino acids. The V and J ends lost 9 bases and 1 base, in that order; junction bases with no gene match: 5. CDR3 region: CASGDSQNTEAFF. CDR3 bases: TGTGCCAGTGGGGACAGTCAGAACACTGAAGCTTTCTTT.

The chain combines TRBV19 with TRBJ2-3; 12 positions match TRBD2. This CDR3 has 17 amino acids. V dropped 2 bases and J dropped 4; count of bases not matched to a gene: 7. Germline V lookup: CDR1 LNHDA, CDR2 SQIVND (reference sequence). CDR3 DNA sequence: TGTGCCAGTAGTATACGACTAGCGGGAGAGAGCCCAGATACGCAGTATTTT. It yields the protein CASSIRLAGESPDTQYF.

The chain combines TRBV27 with TRBJ2-5, with 7 bases that match TRBD2. The germline gives CDR1 MNHEY, CDR2 SMNVEV (reference sequence). V was pared by 2 bases and J by 7 bases, with 16 bases of the junction left unmatched. The CDR3 is 17 amino acids. Here the CDR3 reads CASSLLSGRVGSLTQYF. Written as DNA, the CDR3 is TGTGCCAGCAGTTTACTTAGCGGGCGGGTGGGGTCTTTGACCCAGTACTTC.

This chain connects TRBV7-3 to TRBJ2-5, with TRBD2 matching 7 bases. The J segment lost 2 bases and the V segment lost 3 bases, leaving 3 bases of the junction unmatched. This CDR3 has 14 residues. Germline loops: CDR1 SGHTA, CDR2 FQGTGA. The CDR3 protein is CASSFQRGQETQYF. The CDR3 DNA follows: TGTGCCAGCAGCTTTCAGCGGGGACAAGAGACCCAGTACTTC.

This clone showed up just a few times. V usage is TRBV7-3 and J usage is TRBJ2-2; 11 bases map to TRBD1. CDR3 length equals 16 residues. V was clipped by 5 bases and J by 7 bases; unmatched bases: 9. Germline V gene sequence: CDR1 SGHTA, CDR2 FQGTGA. CDR3 nucleotides: TGTGCCAGCAGCCCGGACAGGGGGCGCCCGATCGGGGAGCTGTTTTTT. Encoded protein: CASSPDRGRPIGELFF.